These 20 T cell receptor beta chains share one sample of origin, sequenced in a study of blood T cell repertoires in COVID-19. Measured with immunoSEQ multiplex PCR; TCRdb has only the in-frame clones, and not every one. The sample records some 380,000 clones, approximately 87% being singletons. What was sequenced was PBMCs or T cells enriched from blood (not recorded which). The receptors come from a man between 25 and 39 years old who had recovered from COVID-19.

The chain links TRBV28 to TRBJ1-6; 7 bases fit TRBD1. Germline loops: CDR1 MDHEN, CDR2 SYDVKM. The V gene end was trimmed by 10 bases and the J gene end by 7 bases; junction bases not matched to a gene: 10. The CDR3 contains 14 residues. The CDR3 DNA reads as TGTGCCACTGAAGACAGGGTGGGGAATTCACCCCTCCACTTT. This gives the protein CATEDRVGNSPLHF.

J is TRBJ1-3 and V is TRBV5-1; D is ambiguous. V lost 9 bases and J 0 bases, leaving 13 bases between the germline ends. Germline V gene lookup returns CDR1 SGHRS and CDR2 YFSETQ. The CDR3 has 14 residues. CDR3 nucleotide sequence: TGCGCCACCCGAGAGGCGGTCTCTGGAAACACCATATATTTT. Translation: CATREAVSGNTIYF. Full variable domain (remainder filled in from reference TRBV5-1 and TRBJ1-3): KAGVTQTPRYLIKTRGQQVTLSCSPISGHRSVSWYQQTPGQGLQFLFEYFSETQRNKGNFPGRFSGRQFSNSRSEMNVSTLELGDSALYLCATREAVSGNTIYFGEGSWLTVV.

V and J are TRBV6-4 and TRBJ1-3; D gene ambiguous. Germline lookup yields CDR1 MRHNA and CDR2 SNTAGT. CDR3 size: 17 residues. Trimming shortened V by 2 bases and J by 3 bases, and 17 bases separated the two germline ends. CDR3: CASSDLPSSGFGNTIYF. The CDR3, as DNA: TGTGCCAGCAGTGACCTGCCCTCCTCGGGGTTTGGAAACACCATATATTTT.

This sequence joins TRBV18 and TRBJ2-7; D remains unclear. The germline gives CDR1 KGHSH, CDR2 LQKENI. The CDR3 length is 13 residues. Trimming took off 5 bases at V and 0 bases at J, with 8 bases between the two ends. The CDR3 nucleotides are TGTGCCAGCTCATTACAGAGCTCCTACGAGCAGTACTTC. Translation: CASSLQSSYEQYF.

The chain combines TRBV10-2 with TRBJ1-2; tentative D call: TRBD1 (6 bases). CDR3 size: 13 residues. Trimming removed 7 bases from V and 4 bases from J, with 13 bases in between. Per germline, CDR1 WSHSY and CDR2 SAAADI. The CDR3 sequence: CASTVRTAYGYTF. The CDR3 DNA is TGCGCCAGCACCGTACGGACAGCCTATGGCTACACCTTC.

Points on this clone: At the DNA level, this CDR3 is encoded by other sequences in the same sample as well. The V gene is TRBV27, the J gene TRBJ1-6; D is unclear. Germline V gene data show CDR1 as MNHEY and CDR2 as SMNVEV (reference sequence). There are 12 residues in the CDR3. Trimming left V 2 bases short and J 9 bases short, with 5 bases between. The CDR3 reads CASSLRGSPLHF. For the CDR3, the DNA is TGTGCCAGCAGTTTACGGGGTTCACCCCTCCACTTT.

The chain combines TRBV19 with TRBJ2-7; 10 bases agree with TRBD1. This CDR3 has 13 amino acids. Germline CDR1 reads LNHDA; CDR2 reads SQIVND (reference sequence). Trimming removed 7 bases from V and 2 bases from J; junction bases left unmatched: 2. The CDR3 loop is CASTGQGAYEQYF. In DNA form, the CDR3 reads TGTGCCAGTACCGGACAGGGGGCCTACGAGCAGTACTTC. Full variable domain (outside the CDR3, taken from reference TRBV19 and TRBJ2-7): DGGITQSPKYLFRKEGQNVTLSCEQNLNHDAMYWYRQDPGQGLRLIYYSQIVNDFQKGDIAEGYSVSREKKESFPLTVTSAQKNPTAFYLCASTGQGAYEQYFGPGTRLTVT.

The CDR3, as DNA: TGTGCCAGCAGTTACACGGGGACTCACTCTGGCTATGGCTACACCTTC. It translates to CASSYTGTHSGYGYTF. V is TRBV6-5 and J is TRBJ1-2, with TRBD1 as a possible D gene (5 bases). The CDR3 runs 16 residues. The V gene lost 2 bases and the J gene lost 4 bases, with 17 bases spanning the gap. Germline V gives CDR1 MNHEY, CDR2 SVGAGI.

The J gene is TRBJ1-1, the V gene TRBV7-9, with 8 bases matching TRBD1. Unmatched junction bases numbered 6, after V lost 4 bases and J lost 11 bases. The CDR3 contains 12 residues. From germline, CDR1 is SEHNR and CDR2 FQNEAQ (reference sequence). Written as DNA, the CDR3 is TGTGCCAGCAGCTCTTTGACAGGGGCGGCTTTCTTT. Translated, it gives CASSSLTGAAFF. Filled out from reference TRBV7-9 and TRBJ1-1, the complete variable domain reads DTGVSQNPRHKITKRGQNVTFRCDPISEHNRLYWYRQTLGQGPEFLTYFQNEAQLEKSRLLSDRFSAERPKGSFSTLEIQRTEQGDSAMYLCASSSLTGAAFFGQGTRLTVV.

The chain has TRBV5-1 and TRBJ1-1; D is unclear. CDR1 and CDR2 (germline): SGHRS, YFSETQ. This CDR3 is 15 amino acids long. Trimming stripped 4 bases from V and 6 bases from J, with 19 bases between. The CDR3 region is CASSNPERESAEAFF. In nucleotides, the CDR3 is TGCGCCAGCAGCAACCCCGAGCGTGAGTCCGCTGAAGCTTTCTTT.

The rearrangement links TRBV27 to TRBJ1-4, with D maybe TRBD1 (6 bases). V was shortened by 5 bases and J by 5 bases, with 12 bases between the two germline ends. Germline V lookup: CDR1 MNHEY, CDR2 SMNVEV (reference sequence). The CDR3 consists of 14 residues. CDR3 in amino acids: CASSRGGANEKLFF. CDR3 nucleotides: TGTGCCAGCAGTAGGGGGGGGGCAAATGAAAAACTGTTTTTT. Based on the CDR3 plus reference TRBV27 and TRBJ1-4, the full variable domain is EAQVTQNPRYLITVTGKKLTVTCSQNMNHEYMSWYRQDPGLGLRQIYYSMNVEVTDKGDVPEGYKVSRKEKRNFPLILESPSPNQTSLYFCASSRGGANEKLFFGSGTQLSVL.

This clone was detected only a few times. The CDR3 coding sequence is TGTGCCAGCAGCTCGTCGACGGGGCCCCAGCATTTT. Its protein is CASSSSTGPQHF. The chain joins TRBV9 to TRBJ1-5; the D is unclear. The CDR3 is made up of 12 amino acids. The V gene's germline CDR1 is SGDLS and CDR2 YYNGEE. The germline V and J ends were trimmed by 4 bases and 9 bases, with 11 bases remaining between them.

The CDR3 DNA reads as TGCGCCAGCAGCTCCGACAGACCCTCAGATACGCAGTATTTT. This sequence encodes CASSSDRPSDTQYF. The chain uses TRBV5-1 and TRBJ2-3; perhaps TRBD1 as D (5 bases). The CDR3 covers 14 residues. V was shortened by 3 bases and J by 4 bases, with 12 bases between the two germline ends. Germline values: CDR1 SGHRS, CDR2 YFSETQ.

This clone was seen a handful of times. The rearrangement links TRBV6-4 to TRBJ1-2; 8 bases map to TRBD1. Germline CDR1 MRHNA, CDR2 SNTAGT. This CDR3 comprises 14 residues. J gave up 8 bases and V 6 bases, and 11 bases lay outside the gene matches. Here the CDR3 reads CASSTSSGGEGYTF. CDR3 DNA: TGTGCCAGCAGCACCAGTTCAGGGGGCGAAGGCTACACCTTC.

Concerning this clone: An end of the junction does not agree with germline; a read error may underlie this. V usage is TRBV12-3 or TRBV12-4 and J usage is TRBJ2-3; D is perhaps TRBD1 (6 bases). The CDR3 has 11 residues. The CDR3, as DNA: TGTGCCAGCAGCTACGCTCAGGGACAAAATTTT. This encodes CASSYAQGQNF.

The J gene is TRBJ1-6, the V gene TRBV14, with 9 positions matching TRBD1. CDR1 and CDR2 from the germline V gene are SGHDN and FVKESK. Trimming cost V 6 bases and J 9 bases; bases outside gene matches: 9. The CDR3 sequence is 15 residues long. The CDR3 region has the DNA TGTGCCAGCAGACTAAGCGGGACAGGGTTTTCACCCCTCCACTTT. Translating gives CASRLSGTGFSPLHF.

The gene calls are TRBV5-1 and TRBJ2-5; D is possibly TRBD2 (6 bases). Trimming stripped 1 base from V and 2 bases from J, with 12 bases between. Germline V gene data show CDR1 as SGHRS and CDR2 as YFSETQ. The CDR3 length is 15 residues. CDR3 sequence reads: CASSLSWREQETQYF. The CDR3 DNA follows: TGCGCCAGCAGCTTGAGTTGGCGGGAACAAGAGACCCAGTACTTC.

This CDR3 reads CASSQDSEGVEGYTF. For the CDR3, the DNA is TGCGCCAGCAGCCAAGATTCGGAGGGAGTAGAAGGCTACACCTTC. The rearrangement uses TRBV4-3 and TRBJ1-2; D remains ambiguous. CDR1 and CDR2 from the germline V gene are LGHNA and YSLEER. This CDR3 is built from 15 residues. The V end lost 0 bases, the J end lost 8 bases, and 16 bases lay between the germline ends.

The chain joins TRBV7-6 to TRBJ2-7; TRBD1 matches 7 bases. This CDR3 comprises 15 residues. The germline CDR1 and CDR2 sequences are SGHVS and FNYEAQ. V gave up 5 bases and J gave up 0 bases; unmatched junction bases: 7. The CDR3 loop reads CASSLGDSSSYEQYF. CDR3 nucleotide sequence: TGTGCCAGCAGCCTGGGGGACAGTTCCTCCTACGAGCAGTACTTC.

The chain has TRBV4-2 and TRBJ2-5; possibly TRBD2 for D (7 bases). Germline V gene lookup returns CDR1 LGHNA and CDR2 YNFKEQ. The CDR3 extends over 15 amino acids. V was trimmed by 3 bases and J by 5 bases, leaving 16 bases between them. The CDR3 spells CASSHYPGGRETQYF. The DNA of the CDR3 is TGTGCCAGCAGCCATTACCCGGGGGGCAGGGAGACCCAGTACTTC.